What follows are 3 T cell receptor beta chains derived from one specimen sequenced in a study of T cells after yellow fever vaccination. TCRdb itself ran the 5' RACE reads through MiXCR, one entry per CDR3 protein. Here the sample spans about 360,000 distinct CDR3 sequences, over 5% being singletons. Sequencing was performed on PBMCs, taken 5 days after the yellow fever booster vaccination. Every receptor here comes from a man younger than 45 who received the YFV17D yellow fever vaccine.

This clonotype was counted ten times or more. The CDR3 nucleotides are TGTGCCAGCAGAATTACCGGGACAGCCTACAATGAGCAGTTCTTC. Its protein is CASRITGTAYNEQFF. The chain is built from TRBV6-1 and TRBJ2-1; 7 bases fit TRBD1. CDR1 and CDR2 (germline): MNHNS, SASEGT. This CDR3 has 15 residues. The J segment lost 2 bases and the V segment lost 6 bases, leaving 7 bases of the junction unmatched.

This clonotype was picked up a small number of times. Here the CDR3 DNA reads TGTGCCAGTAGTCGAGGGGTGTCCTACGAGCAGTACTTC. Amino acid sequence: CASSRGVSYEQYF. V is TRBV19 and J is TRBJ2-7; D is perhaps TRBD1 or TRBD2 (5 bases each). CDR1 LNHDA and CDR2 SQIVND come from the germline V gene (reference sequence). The length of the CDR3 is 13 residues. The V end lost 5 bases, the J end lost 1 base, and 9 bases lay between the germline ends.

This clonotype was seen only a few times. CDR3 nucleotide sequence: TGTGCCAGTAGCGAGACTAGCGGGAAAGGAGATACGCAGTATTTT. Its translation is CASSETSGKGDTQYF. The chain combines TRBV19 with TRBJ2-3; 11 nucleotides align to TRBD2. The V gene end was trimmed by 6 bases and the J gene end by 5 bases; junction bases not matched to a gene: 7. Germline V gives CDR1 LNHDA, CDR2 SQIVND (reference sequence). The CDR3 has 15 amino acids.